This T cell receptor beta chain was captured in a study of T cell repertoires in cytomegalovirus infection. As for the study in general: The authors relied on CMV epitopes, both recently identified HLA-C-restricted and well-studied HLA-B-restricted. It was the public TCR beta signatures that indicated both CMV infection and matching HLA type. Study-wide results and limits: There were HLA-C-restricted CMV-specific TCR beta clonotypes dominating the ex vivo response. Carriage of CMV together with the relevant HLA was identifiable through cumulative public TCR beta family frequency.

This clonotype showed up just a few times. Antigen specificity is unknown. From the reads, TCRdb called clonotypes with MiXCR, one entry per CDR3 protein. In the table there are about 340,000 distinct CDR3 sequences, 25% to 35% of which are singletons. The sequence was obtained from a human donor in good health (CMV status not recorded). Some clones in this sample may be carry-over from other donors' samples. Specimen: cultured PBMCs, collected from culture after CMV antigen stimulation.

The CDR3 region is CASSFGTAGANVLTF. CDR3 DNA: TGTGCCAGCAGTTTTGGGACTGCCGGGGCCAACGTCCTGACTTTC. The genes are TRBV12-3 or TRBV12-4 and TRBJ2-6, with D perhaps TRBD2 (6 bases). Trimming left V 3 bases short and J 4 bases short, with 10 bases between. The CDR3 covers 15 residues.